One sample yielded the 18 T cell receptor beta chains listed below, sequenced in a study of identifying expanded T cells in peripheral blood. Clones were read by immunoSEQ multiplex PCR, and TCRdb kept only the in-frame ones, dropping some. The sample records about 94,000 clones, nearly 90% being singletons. The specimen sequenced was blood. These receptors were obtained from a person aged 18 to 70 in good health.

This chain joins TRBV9 and TRBJ1-1; D unclear. Per the germline V gene, CDR1 is SGDLS and CDR2 is YYNGEE. Trimming shortened V by 0 bases and J by 5 bases, and 14 bases separated the two germline ends. This CDR3 contains 15 residues. This CDR3 is CASSVAPQMGTEAFF. In DNA form, the CDR3 reads TGTGCCAGCAGCGTAGCTCCCCAGATGGGAACTGAAGCTTTCTTT. The whole variable domain, remainder taken from reference TRBV9 and TRBJ1-1, is DSGVTQTPKHLITATGQRVTLRCSPRSGDLSVYWYQQSLDQGLQFLIQYYNGEERAKGNILERFSAQQFPDLHSELNLSSLELGDSALYFCASSVAPQMGTEAFFGQGTRLTVV.

The V gene is TRBV2, the J gene TRBJ1-1; D ambiguous. The germline V gene encodes CDR1 SNHLY and CDR2 FYNNEI. The CDR3 is made up of 12 amino acids. The V gene lost 3 bases and the J gene lost 5 bases, with 7 bases spanning the gap. This chain's CDR3 is CASSEARTEAFF. In DNA form, the CDR3 reads TGTGCCAGCAGTGAGGCAAGAACTGAAGCTTTCTTT.

This clone showed up just a few times. The genes are TRBV27 and TRBJ2-2; D remains unclear. CDR1 MNHEY and CDR2 SMNVEV come from the germline V gene (reference sequence). The V end was cut by 5 bases, the J end by 5 bases, with 9 bases between. This CDR3 has 13 residues. The chain's CDR3 is CASSVPPTGELFF. The CDR3 bases are TGTGCCAGCAGTGTTCCCCCGACCGGGGAGCTGTTTTTT.

This clone was picked up one time. The chain links TRBV13 to TRBJ2-2, with TRBD1 matching over 7 bases. There are 13 residues in the CDR3. V lost 5 bases and J lost 6; bases outside the gene matches: 3. Germline CDR1 reads PRHDT; CDR2 reads FYEKMQ (reference sequence). CDR3 nucleotides: TGTGCCAGCAGCCCTGACAGGGCCGGGGAGCTGTTTTTT. This translates into CASSPDRAGELFF. The variable domain in full, completed from reference TRBV13 and TRBJ2-2, reads AAGVIQSPRHLIKEKRETATLKCYPIPRHDTVYWYQQGPGQDPQFLISFYEKMQSDKGSIPDRFSAQQFSDYHSELNMSSLELGDSALYFCASSPDRAGELFFGEGSRLTVL.

The rearrangement uses TRBV27 and TRBJ2-1; 11 nucleotides match TRBD2. This CDR3 contains 15 residues. From germline, CDR1 is MNHEY and CDR2 SMNVEV (reference sequence). With 3 bases clipped from V and 15 bases from J, the junction kept 13 bases outside the gene matches. The CDR3 region is CASSFGTSGLQVRFF. CDR3 nucleotide sequence: TGTGCCAGCAGTTTTGGGACTAGCGGCCTACAGGTTCGGTTCTTC.

This sequence joins TRBV19 and TRBJ1-1, with D possibly TRBD1 on 5 matching bases. The CDR3 sequence is 13 residues long. Germline V gene sequence: CDR1 LNHDA, CDR2 SQIVND (reference sequence). With 6 bases removed from V and 6 bases from J, the gap between germline ends came to 14 bases. The CDR3 is CASSLLGGAEAFF. The CDR3 region has the DNA TGTGCCAGTAGCCTATTGGGGGGGGCTGAAGCTTTCTTT.

This clone has just a few counts. V and J are TRBV25-1 and TRBJ1-6, with D unresolved. The germline V and J ends were trimmed by 3 bases and 5 bases, with 8 bases remaining between them. CDR1 MGHDK and CDR2 SYGVNS come from the germline V gene. The CDR3 extends over 14 amino acids. Written as DNA, the CDR3 is TGTGCCAGCAGTGATCGGGAGAATAATTCACCCCTCCACTTT. It yields the protein CASSDRENNSPLHF.

The rearrangement uses TRBV7-9 and TRBJ2-7; D is perhaps TRBD1 (5 bases). The V and J ends lost 4 bases and 3 bases respectively, with 16 bases between them. Germline V gives CDR1 SEHNR, CDR2 FQNEAQ (reference sequence). This CDR3 region has 15 residues. For the CDR3, the DNA is TGTGCCAGCAGCTCACAAGATCTGCAGGGCTACGAGCAGTACTTC. Its protein product is CASSSQDLQGYEQYF.

The chain carries TRBV5-1 and TRBJ1-2; no firm D call. The CDR3 spans 15 residues. The germline V gene has CDR1 SGHRS and CDR2 YFSETQ. Trimming pared 0 bases from V and 2 bases from J, leaving 11 bases between. In nucleotides, the CDR3 is TGCGCCAGCAGCTTGGGCGGCGGGAGCAACTATGGCTACACCTTC. Protein sequence: CASSLGGGSNYGYTF.

The V gene is TRBV5-1, the J gene TRBJ2-1; 8 nucleotides align to TRBD2. The CDR3 spans 14 residues. Trimming at V came to 5 bases and at J to 3 bases, leaving 4 bases not matched to a gene. Germline V lookup: CDR1 SGHRS, CDR2 YFSETQ. The CDR3 loop is CASSPGGIYNEQFF. The CDR3 DNA reads as TGCGCCAGCAGTCCGGGGGGGATCTACAATGAGCAGTTCTTC.

The chain carries TRBV6-5 and TRBJ1-4, with D tentatively TRBD1 (5 bases). The germline CDR1 and CDR2 sequences are MNHEY and SVGAGI. This CDR3 is 15 amino acids long. Trimming removed 1 base from V and 7 bases from J, with 13 bases in between. CDR3 sequence: CASSYFGQAGEKLFF. The CDR3 coding sequence is TGTGCCAGCAGTTACTTCGGACAAGCGGGTGAAAAACTGTTTTTT.

The CDR3: CASSLNGNTIYF. The DNA for the CDR3 is TGTGCCAGCAGTTTAAACGGAAACACCATATATTTT. This chain links TRBV2 with TRBJ1-3; D not resolved. This CDR3 contains 12 residues. V was pared by 5 bases and J by 4 bases, with 6 bases between. Germline CDR1 is SNHLY and CDR2 is FYNNEI.

J is TRBJ1-5 and V is TRBV29-1; D is possibly TRBD1 (6 bases). With 7 bases removed from V and 4 bases from J, the gap between germline ends came to 23 bases. The CDR3 length is 16 residues. From germline, CDR1 is SQVTM and CDR2 ANQGSEA. CDR3 DNA: TGCAGCGACTTCACAGGGAGTGGGTGGGAAAATCAGCCCCAGCATTTT. This gives the protein CSDFTGSGWENQPQHF. The whole variable domain, remainder taken from reference TRBV29-1 and TRBJ1-5, is SAVISQKPSRDICQRGTSLTIQCQVDSQVTMMFWYRQQPGQSLTLIATANQGSEATYESGFVIDKFPISRPNLTFSTLTVSNMSPEDSSIYLCSDFTGSGWENQPQHFGDGTRLSIL.

The rearrangement links TRBV9 to TRBJ2-5; a weak D match, TRBD1 (6 bases). Germline loops: CDR1 SGDLS, CDR2 YYNGEE. V lost 4 bases and J 5 bases, leaving 18 bases between the germline ends. The CDR3 contains 15 residues. CDR3 sequence: CASSLWGTRGETQYF. Written as DNA, the CDR3 is TGTGCCAGCAGCCTTTGGGGCACTAGGGGGGAGACCCAGTACTTC.

This clone was seen a single time. The chain employs TRBV27 and TRBJ1-5, with D possibly being TRBD1 (5 bases). Looked up from germline, CDR1 is MNHEY and CDR2 is SMNVEV (reference sequence). Trimming took off 3 bases at V and 4 bases at J, with 10 bases between the two ends. The CDR3 spans 14 residues. This chain's CDR3 is CASSLRGDNQPQHF. The CDR3 nucleotides are TGTGCCAGCAGTTTGAGAGGGGATAATCAGCCCCAGCATTTT.

This chain joins TRBV7-9 and TRBJ2-7, with 7 bases identical to TRBD1. Trimming took 2 bases from V and 0 from J; bases not matched to a gene: 10. This CDR3 has 17 amino acids. Per the germline V gene, CDR1 is SEHNR and CDR2 is FQNEAQ (reference sequence). The CDR3 region has the DNA TGTGCCAGCAGCTTACAGGACAGGAGGCAGTTCTCCTACGAGCAGTACTTC. It yields the protein CASSLQDRRQFSYEQYF. The full variable domain, its missing parts supplied by reference TRBV7-9 and TRBJ2-7, is DTGVSQNPRHKITKRGQNVTFRCDPISEHNRLYWYRQTLGQGPEFLTYFQNEAQLEKSRLLSDRFSAERPKGSFSTLEIQRTEQGDSAMYLCASSLQDRRQFSYEQYFGPGTRLTVT.

This sequence joins TRBV10-3 and TRBJ1-3; 7 positions match TRBD1. Trimming cost V 3 bases and J 0 bases; bases outside gene matches: 14. The CDR3 totals 19 residues. The germline V gene has CDR1 ENHRY and CDR2 SYGVKD. The CDR3 is CAISDTGAPSLDSGNTIYF. CDR3 bases: TGTGCCATCAGTGACACAGGGGCCCCTTCCCTGGACTCTGGAAACACCATATATTTT.

V usage is TRBV21-1 and J usage is TRBJ2-2; the D segment call TRBD1 is taken from the table without a DNA check. TRBV21-1 is a known pseudogene. This CDR3 contains 17 residues. The CDR3 reads CASSEYRGPANTGELFF. CDR3 nucleotide sequence: TGTGCCAGCAGCGAATACAGGGGACCCGCGAACACCGGGGAGCTGTTTTTT.